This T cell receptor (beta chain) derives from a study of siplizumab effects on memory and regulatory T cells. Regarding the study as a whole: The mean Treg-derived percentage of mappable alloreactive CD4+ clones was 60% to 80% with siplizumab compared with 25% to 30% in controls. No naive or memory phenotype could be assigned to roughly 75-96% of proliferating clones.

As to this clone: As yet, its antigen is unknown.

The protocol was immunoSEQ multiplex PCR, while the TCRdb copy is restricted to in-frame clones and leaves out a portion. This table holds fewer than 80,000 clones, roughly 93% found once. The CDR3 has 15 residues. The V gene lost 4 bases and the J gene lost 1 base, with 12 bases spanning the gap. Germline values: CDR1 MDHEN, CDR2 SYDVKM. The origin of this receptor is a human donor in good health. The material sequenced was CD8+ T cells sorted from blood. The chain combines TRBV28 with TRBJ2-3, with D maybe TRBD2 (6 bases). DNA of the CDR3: TGTGCCAGCAGTTACCGACTAGGGGGCACAGATACGCAGTATTTT. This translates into CASSYRLGGTDTQYF. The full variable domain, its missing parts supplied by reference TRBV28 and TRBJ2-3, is DVKVTQSSRYLVKRTGEKVFLECVQDMDHENMFWYRQDPGLGLRLIYFSYDVKMKEKGDIPEGYSVSREKKERFSLILESASTNQTSMYLCASSYRLGGTDTQYFGPGTRLTVL.